Sequencing of this T cell receptor beta chain was carried out in a study of OX40 agonist ivuxolimab in advanced cancers. Data came from immunoSEQ multiplex PCR; TCRdb stores just in-frame clones and leaves some out. The sample holds under 25,000 clones; 70% to 90% are singletons and the top ten take about 14%. Specimen: CD4+ or CD8+ T cells sorted from blood, collected in a trial of the OX40 agonist ivuxolimab. This receptor was identified in an adult with an advanced solid tumor such as melanoma, head and neck, liver or kidney cancer.

The CDR3 DNA sequence: TGTGCCAGCAGCTTTACAGGGACTGAAGCTTTCTTT. Its translation: CASSFTGTEAFF. The chain is built from TRBV7-2 and TRBJ1-1; D may be TRBD1 (6 bases). Germline CDR1 reads SGHTA; CDR2 reads FQGNSA. Trimming shortened V by 3 bases and J by 5 bases, and 7 bases separated the two germline ends. The CDR3 length is 12 residues. The variable domain in full, completed from reference TRBV7-2 and TRBJ1-1, reads GAGVSQSPSNKVTEKGKDVELRCDPISGHTALYWYRQSLGQGLEFLIYFQGNSAPDKSGLPSDRFSAERTGGSVSTLTIQRTQQEDSAVYLCASSFTGTEAFFGQGTRLTVV.